The 17 T cell receptor beta chains in this list originate from one sample, sequenced in a study of T cells in Graves' hyperthyroidism and ophthalmopathy. TCR beta CDR3 regions were amplified from RNA. An initial round of RT-PCR targeting the TCR CDR3 relied on the HTBI primer set. TCRdb processed the multiplex PCR reads anew with MiXCR; each CDR3 protein has one entry. The sample contains 500,000 to 650,000 distinct CDR3 sequences, approximately 15% of which appear only once. The specimen was blood. The origin of the receptors is a woman between 40 and 55 years old with Graves' hyperthyroidism.

This clonotype came up many times. This chain links TRBV12-5 with TRBJ1-2; D is undetermined. Deletions cut 2 bases from V and 4 bases from J, with 8 bases between. Germline CDR1 LGHNT, CDR2 FRNRAP. The CDR3 runs to 13 residues. The CDR3 DNA reads TGTGCTAGTGGTTTGTCATCTGGCTATGGCTACACCTTC. Protein product: CASGLSSGYGYTF.

This clonotype was counted ten times or more. The chain uses TRBV3-1 and TRBJ2-7; D is undetermined. The CDR3 runs to 15 residues. Germline values: CDR1 LGHDT, CDR2 YNNKEL (reference sequence). The V gene lost 1 base and the J gene lost 1 base, with 11 bases spanning the gap. As DNA, the CDR3 is TGTGCCAGCAGCCAAGGGCCGGCGGATTCCTACGAGCAGTACTTC. Translation: CASSQGPADSYEQYF.

This clonotype came up many times. The rearrangement links TRBV11-2 to TRBJ1-6; possibly TRBD1 for D (5 bases). The CDR3 sequence is 15 residues long. Germline CDR1 reads SGHAT; CDR2 reads FQNNGV. Trimming left V 2 bases short and J 10 bases short, with 15 bases between. Here the CDR3 reads CASSLTGGIVSPLHF. CDR3 in DNA: TGTGCCAGCAGCTTAACTGGGGGGATTGTCTCACCCCTCCACTTT.

The V and J genes are TRBV7-2 and TRBJ2-3; no clear D. V was shortened by 1 base and J by 4 bases, with 6 bases between the two germline ends. Germline CDR1 and CDR2: SGHTA and FQGNSA. The CDR3 spans 13 residues. Here the CDR3 reads CASSLELPDTQYF. Here the CDR3 DNA reads TGTGCCAGCAGCTTAGAGCTACCAGATACGCAGTATTTT.

This clonotype was observed at least ten times. V gene TRBV5-1 combines with J gene TRBJ2-1; TRBD2 might be the D (6 bases). The V end lost 2 bases, the J end lost 5 bases, and 8 bases lay between the germline ends. The CDR3 is 13 amino acids. Looked up from germline, CDR1 is SGHRS and CDR2 is YFSETQ. The CDR3 sequence is CASSFWGDNEQFF. CDR3 DNA: TGCGCCAGCAGCTTCTGGGGGGACAATGAGCAGTTCTTC.

This clonotype was counted only a few times. The chain links TRBV9 to TRBJ2-3, with 7 nucleotides matching TRBD1. Unmatched junction bases numbered 12, after V lost 4 bases and J lost 4 bases. Germline V gene lookup returns CDR1 SGDLS and CDR2 YYNGEE. The CDR3 extends over 16 amino acids. The CDR3 region is CASSRKQGFLADTQYF. The DNA of the CDR3 is TGTGCCAGCAGCCGTAAACAGGGGTTTCTTGCAGATACGCAGTATTTT.

This clonotype was recorded many times. The chain combines TRBV10-3 with TRBJ1-2, with 7 bases fitting TRBD1. The V gene end was trimmed by 5 bases and the J gene end by 0 bases; junction bases not matched to a gene: 6. The germline V gene has CDR1 ENHRY and CDR2 SYGVKD. The CDR3 is 15 amino acids. The CDR3 DNA sequence: TGTGCCATCAGTACGGGACAGATCTCTAACTATGGCTACACCTTC. It encodes CAISTGQISNYGYTF.

In its sample, this clonotype was seen a few times. The genes are TRBV28 and TRBJ2-2; a weak D match, TRBD2 (6 bases). Per germline, CDR1 MDHEN and CDR2 SYDVKM. V was shortened by 7 bases and J by 0 bases, with 12 bases between the two germline ends. This CDR3 is 15 amino acids long. The CDR3 sequence is CASIRELSNTGELFF. DNA for the CDR3: TGTGCCAGCATACGGGAGCTGTCGAACACCGGGGAGCTGTTTTTT.

This clonotype turned up a few times. The CDR3 coding sequence is TGCAGCGTGGACCCCGGGACAGCGCAAGAGACCCAGTACTTC. Amino acid sequence: CSVDPGTAQETQYF. The chain combines TRBV29-1 with TRBJ2-5, with 7 positions matching TRBD1. Germline assignment: CDR1 SQVTM and CDR2 ANQGSEA. With 6 bases clipped from V and 2 bases from J, the junction kept 9 bases outside the gene matches. This CDR3 is 14 amino acids long.

The chain has TRBV19 and TRBJ1-1; D is unclear. Per the germline V gene, CDR1 is LNHDA and CDR2 is SQIVND (reference sequence). This CDR3 is 13 amino acids long. V was pared by 7 bases and J by 4 bases, with 13 bases between. The CDR3 bases are TGTGCCAGTACCGGGTTGGCCGTCACTGAAGCTTTCTTT. Amino acids: CASTGLAVTEAFF.

A few counts support this clonotype. The chain combines TRBV7-9 with TRBJ2-1; 7 positions match TRBD2. This CDR3 has 15 residues. Trimming at V came to 5 bases and at J to 7 bases, leaving 11 bases not matched to a gene. CDR1 is SEHNR and CDR2 is FQNEAQ in the germline V gene (reference sequence). CDR3 sequence (DNA): TGTGCCAGCAGCCAAAGCGGCGGGAGCTTAAATGAGCAGTTCTTC. Translated, it gives CASSQSGGSLNEQFF. Full variable domain (missing parts from reference TRBV7-9 and TRBJ2-1): DTGVSQNPRHKITKRGQNVTFRCDPISEHNRLYWYRQTLGQGPEFLTYFQNEAQLEKSRLLSDRFSAERPKGSFSTLEIQRTEQGDSAMYLCASSQSGGSLNEQFFGPGTRLTVL.

In its sample, this clonotype was seen many times. The rearrangement uses TRBV30 and TRBJ2-7; the match to TRBD1 covers 7 bases. Germline lookup yields CDR1 GTSNPN and CDR2 SVGIG (reference sequence). J was trimmed by 3 bases and V by 3 bases; bases with no gene match: 5. There are 13 residues in the CDR3. CDR3 DNA: TGTGCCTGGAGCAGGGGGTCGCACTACGAGCAGTACTTC. Translated, it gives CAWSRGSHYEQYF.

In this sample, this clonotype turned up many times. The chain joins TRBV28 to TRBJ2-3; D is undetermined. This CDR3 has 14 residues. The V end lost 6 bases, the J end lost 3 bases, and 13 bases lay between the germline ends. Germline CDR1 and CDR2: MDHEN and SYDVKM. The CDR3 DNA reads as TGTGCCAGCAGCTCTCCGGGTCTGACAGATACGCAGTATTTT. Translated, it gives CASSSPGLTDTQYF. Full variable domain (remainder filled in from reference TRBV28 and TRBJ2-3): DVKVTQSSRYLVKRTGEKVFLECVQDMDHENMFWYRQDPGLGLRLIYFSYDVKMKEKGDIPEGYSVSREKKERFSLILESASTNQTSMYLCASSSPGLTDTQYFGPGTRLTVL.

In this sample, this clonotype turned up many times. The gene calls are TRBV30 and TRBJ2-7; a weak D match, TRBD1 (5 bases). Trimming stripped 1 base from V and 2 bases from J, with 9 bases between. This CDR3 contains 13 residues. The germline V gene has CDR1 GTSNPN and CDR2 SVGIG (reference sequence). For the CDR3, the DNA is TGTGCCTGGAGTGAAGGGGATCCCTACGAGCAGTACTTC. Translating it yields CAWSEGDPYEQYF.

This clonotype was found many times. The chain joins TRBV5-5 to TRBJ2-2; D is possibly TRBD1 (6 bases). Germline-derived CDR1 and CDR2 are SGHKS and YYEKEE (reference sequence). The CDR3 is made up of 14 amino acids. The V gene lost 4 bases and the J gene lost 4 bases, with 11 bases spanning the gap. CDR3 residues: CASSRLGGTGELFF. The CDR3 nucleotides are TGTGCCAGCAGCCGGTTAGGGGGCACCGGGGAGCTGTTTTTT.

This clonotype was observed a single time. V usage is TRBV30 and J usage is TRBJ1-3, with D tentatively TRBD1 (6 bases). There are 14 residues in the CDR3. The V gene's germline CDR1 is GTSNPN and CDR2 SVGIG (reference sequence). V was trimmed by 4 bases and J by 2 bases, leaving 12 bases between them. DNA for the CDR3: TGTGCCTGGACCACAGGGAGTCCTGGAAACACCATATATTTT. It yields the protein CAWTTGSPGNTIYF.

The sample holds many counts of this clonotype. The chain employs TRBV28 and TRBJ2-7; no reliable D call. The CDR3 contains 11 residues. Germline V lookup: CDR1 MDHEN, CDR2 SYDVKM. Trimming removed 3 bases from V and 7 bases from J, with 7 bases in between. This chain's CDR3 is CASSFRSEQYF. The CDR3 DNA reads TGTGCCAGCAGTTTCCGGTCGGAGCAGTACTTC.